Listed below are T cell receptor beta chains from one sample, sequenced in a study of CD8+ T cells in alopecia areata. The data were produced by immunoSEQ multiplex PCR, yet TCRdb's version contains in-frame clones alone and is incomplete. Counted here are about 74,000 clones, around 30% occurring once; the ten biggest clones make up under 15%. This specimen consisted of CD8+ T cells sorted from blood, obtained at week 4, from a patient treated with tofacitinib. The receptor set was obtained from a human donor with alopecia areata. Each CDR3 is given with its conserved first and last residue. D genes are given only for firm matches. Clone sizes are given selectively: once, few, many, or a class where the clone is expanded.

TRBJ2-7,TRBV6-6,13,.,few,CASSDYLFYEQYF,TGTGCCAGCAGTGATTATTTGTTCTACGAGCAGTACTTC
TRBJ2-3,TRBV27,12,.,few,CASSRPTDTQYF,TGTGCCAGCAGCCGACCAACAGATACGCAGTATTTT
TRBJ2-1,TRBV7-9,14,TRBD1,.,CASSSWDRANEQFF,TGTGCCAGCAGCTCCTGGGACAGGGCCAATGAGCAGTTCTTC
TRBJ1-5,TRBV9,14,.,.,CASSADGSNQPQHF,TGTGCCAGCAGCGCGGACGGGAGCAATCAGCCCCAGCATTTT
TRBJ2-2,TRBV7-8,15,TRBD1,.,CASSLTGGRTGELFF,TGTGCCAGCAGCTTAACAGGGGGAAGGACCGGGGAGCTGTTTTTT
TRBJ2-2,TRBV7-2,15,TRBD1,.,CASSFRDRHTGELFF,TGTGCCAGCAGCTTCCGGGACAGACACACCGGGGAGCTGTTTTTT
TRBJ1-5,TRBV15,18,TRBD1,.,CATSSYWDRAYSGQPQHF,TGTGCCACCAGCAGTTATTGGGACAGGGCTTATAGCGGGCAGCCCCAGCATTTT
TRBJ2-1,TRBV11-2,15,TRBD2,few,CASSLDTGGRNEQFF,TGTGCCAGCAGCTTAGACACGGGAGGGCGAAATGAGCAGTTCTTC
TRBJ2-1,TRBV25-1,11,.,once,CASSPGREQFF,TGTGCCAGCAGCCCAGGGAGAGAGCAGTTCTTC
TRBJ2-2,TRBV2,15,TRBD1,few,CASTPLDRSNGELFF,TGTGCCAGCACTCCCCTGGACAGGTCGAACGGGGAGCTGTTTTTT
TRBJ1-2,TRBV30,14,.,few,CAWSGRTANYGYTF,TGTGCCTGGAGCGGGAGGACAGCTAACTATGGCTACACCTTC
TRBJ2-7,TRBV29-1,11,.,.,CSVVDLGEQYF,TGCAGCGTTGTTGACCTTGGGGAGCAGTACTTC
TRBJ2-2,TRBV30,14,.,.,CAWRSGVKTGELFF,TGTGCCTGGAGGTCGGGAGTCAAAACCGGGGAGCTGTTTTTT
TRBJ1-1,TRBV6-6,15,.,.,CASSRQEGMNTEAFF,TGTGCCAGCAGCCGACAGGAGGGAATGAACACTGAAGCTTTCTTT
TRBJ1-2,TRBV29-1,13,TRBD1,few,CSVSTGDYYGYTF,TGCAGCGTTTCGACAGGGGATTACTATGGCTACACCTTC
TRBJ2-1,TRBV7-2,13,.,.,CASSLGYGVEQFF,TGTGCCAGCAGCTTAGGGTACGGGGTCGAGCAGTTCTTC
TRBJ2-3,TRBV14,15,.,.,CASSYRVIGKDTQYF,TGTGCCAGCAGCTACAGGGTTATCGGAAAAGATACGCAGTATTTT
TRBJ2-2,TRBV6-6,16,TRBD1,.,CASSYPQGANTGELFF,TGTGCCAGCAGTTACCCCCAGGGGGCGAACACCGGGGAGCTGTTTTTT
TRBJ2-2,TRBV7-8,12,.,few,CASSVLSGELFF,TGTGCCAGCAGCGTCCTATCCGGGGAGCTGTTTTTT
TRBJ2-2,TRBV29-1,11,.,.,CSGYYTGELFF,TGCAGCGGCTACTACACCGGGGAGCTGTTTTTT
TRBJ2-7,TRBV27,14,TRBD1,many,CASSLTGEWYEQYF,TGTGCCAGCAGTCTAACAGGGGAGTGGTACGAGCAGTACTTC
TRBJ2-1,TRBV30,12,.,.,CAWSRQPNEQFF,TGTGCCTGGAGTAGACAGCCCAATGAGCAGTTCTTC
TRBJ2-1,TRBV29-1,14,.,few,CSSKTMSSYNEQFF,TGCAGCAGCAAAACGATGAGCTCCTACAATGAGCAGTTCTTC
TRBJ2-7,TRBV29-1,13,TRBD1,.,CSAGQAGGYEQYF,TGCAGCGCCGGACAGGCAGGAGGCTACGAGCAGTACTTC
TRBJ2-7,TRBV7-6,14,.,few,CASSPRDGSYEQYF,TGTGCCAGCAGCCCAAGGGACGGATCCTACGAGCAGTACTTC
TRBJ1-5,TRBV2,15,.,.,CASAQNRALNQPQHF,TGTGCCAGCGCTCAAAACCGGGCCCTCAATCAGCCCCAGCATTTT
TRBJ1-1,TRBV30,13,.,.,CAWSVGGHTEAFF,TGTGCCTGGAGTGTAGGGGGACACACTGAAGCTTTCTTT
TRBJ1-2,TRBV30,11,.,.,CAWDKLYGYTF,TGTGCCTGGGACAAACTCTATGGCTACACCTTC
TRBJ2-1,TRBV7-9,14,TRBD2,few,CASRGGDHYNEQFF,TGTGCCTCCCGGGGGGGAGACCACTACAATGAGCAGTTCTTC
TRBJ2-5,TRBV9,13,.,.,CASSGPLSETQYF,TGTGCCAGCAGTGGACCACTTTCAGAGACCCAGTACTTC
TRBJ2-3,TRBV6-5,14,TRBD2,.,CASRQRERADTQYF,TGTGCCAGCAGACAGCGGGAGAGGGCAGATACGCAGTATTTT
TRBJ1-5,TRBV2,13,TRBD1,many,CASRTGPNQPQHF,TGTGCCAGCAGGACAGGGCCTAATCAGCCCCAGCATTTT
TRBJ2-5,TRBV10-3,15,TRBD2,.,CAISESEGGAETQYF,TGTGCCATCAGTGAATCTGAGGGAGGGGCGGAGACCCAGTACTTC
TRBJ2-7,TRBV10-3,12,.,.,CASQVPGYEQYF,TGTGCCTCCCAGGTCCCAGGTTACGAGCAGTACTTC
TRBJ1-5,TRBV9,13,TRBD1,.,CASSGEGTDPQHF,TGTGCCAGCAGCGGGGAAGGGACAGACCCCCAGCATTTT
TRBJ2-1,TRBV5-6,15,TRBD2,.,CASSSLTSRNNEQFF,TGTGCCAGCTCCTCCTTGACTAGCCGGAACAATGAGCAGTTCTTC
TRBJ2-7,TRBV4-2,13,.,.,CASSQPDGYEQYF,TGTGCCAGCAGCCAACCCGACGGCTACGAGCAGTACTTC
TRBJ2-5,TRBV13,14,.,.,CASSLEGRVETQYF,TGTGCCAGCAGCTTAGAGGGTAGGGTTGAGACCCAGTACTTC
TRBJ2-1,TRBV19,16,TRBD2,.,CASNNDRLADYNEQFF,TGTGCCAGTAATAACGACAGACTAGCGGATTACAATGAGCAGTTCTTC
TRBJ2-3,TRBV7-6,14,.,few,CASNPGPMPDTQYF,TGTGCCAGCAATCCGGGCCCTATGCCAGATACGCAGTATTTT
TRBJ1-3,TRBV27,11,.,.,CASSSGNTIYF,TGTGCCAGCAGTAGCGGAAACACCATATATTTT
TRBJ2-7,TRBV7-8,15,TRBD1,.,CASSLTGTVAYEQYF,TGTGCCAGCAGCTTAACCGGGACAGTAGCGTACGAGCAGTACTTC
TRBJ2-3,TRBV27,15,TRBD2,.,CASSRKALAGDTQYF,TGTGCCAGCTCCCGAAAGGCACTAGCGGGAGATACGCAGTATTTT
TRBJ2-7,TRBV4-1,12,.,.,CASSHPSREQYF,TGCGCCAGCAGCCACCCCTCACGAGAGCAGTACTTC
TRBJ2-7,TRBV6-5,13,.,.,CASSYPGVNEQYF,TGTGCCAGCAGTTACCCGGGGGTAAACGAGCAGTACTTC
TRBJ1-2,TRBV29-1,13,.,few,CSVEAEPGDGYTF,TGCAGCGTTGAAGCGGAACCGGGGGATGGCTACACCTTC
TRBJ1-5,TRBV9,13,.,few,CASSGGGYQPQHF,TGTGCCAGCAGCGGCGGGGGTTATCAGCCCCAGCATTTT
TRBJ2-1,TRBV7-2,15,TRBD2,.,CASSLAGGPYNEQFF,TGTGCCAGCAGCTTAGCGGGAGGGCCCTACAATGAGCAGTTCTTC
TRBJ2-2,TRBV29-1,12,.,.,CSVEDNTGELFF,TGCAGCGTTGAGGACAACACCGGGGAGCTGTTTTTT
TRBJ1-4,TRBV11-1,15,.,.,CASSLVSATNEKLFF,TGTGCCAGCAGCTTAGTATCAGCAACTAATGAAAAACTGTTTTTT
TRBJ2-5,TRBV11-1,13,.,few,CASSTRTEETQYF,TGTGCCAGCAGCACCCGGACAGAAGAGACCCAGTACTTC
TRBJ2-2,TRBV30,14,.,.,CAWATGRGAGELFF,TGTGCCTGGGCTACCGGCAGGGGGGCCGGGGAGCTGTTTTTT
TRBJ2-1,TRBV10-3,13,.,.,CAISREAYNEQFF,TGTGCCATCAGTAGGGAAGCCTACAATGAGCAGTTCTTC
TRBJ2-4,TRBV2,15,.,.,CASSVWISAKNIQYF,TGTGCCAGCAGCGTATGGATTTCAGCCAAAAACATTCAGTACTTC
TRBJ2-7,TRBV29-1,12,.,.,CSAGWDIYEQYF,TGCAGCGCCGGTTGGGACATCTACGAGCAGTACTTC
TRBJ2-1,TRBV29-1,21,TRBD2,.,CSVEDLSLAGGALVSYNEQFF,TGCAGCGTTGAAGATCTTTCGCTAGCGGGAGGGGCACTAGTCTCCTACAATGAGCAGTTCTTC
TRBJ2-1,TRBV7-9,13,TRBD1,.,CASNPGQGDEQFF,TGTGCCAGCAACCCCGGACAGGGCGATGAGCAGTTCTTC
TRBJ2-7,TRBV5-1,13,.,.,CASSFAYKDEQYF,TGCGCCAGCAGCTTCGCTTACAAGGACGAGCAGTACTTC
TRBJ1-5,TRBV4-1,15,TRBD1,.,CASSQDRGPHQPQHF,TGCGCCAGCAGCCAAGACAGGGGGCCCCATCAGCCCCAGCATTTT